This T cell receptor beta chain appears in the sequencing data of a study of vaccination and CD4 T cells after COVID-19. Looking at the study overall: Two doses of either BNT162b2 or mRNA-1273 vaccine went to participants.

A note on this clonotype: As yet, its antigen is unknown.

CDR1 and CDR2 from the germline V gene are SNHLY and FYNNEI. This CDR3 comprises 14 residues. Trimming removed 7 bases at V and 3 bases at J, with 13 bases between. The Oncomine TCR Beta short-read assay generated sequence data from the DNA of cultured CD4+ T cells. Genomic DNA from cultured CD4+ T cells was extracted. TCRdb redid the calling of the PCR reads with MiXCR, one entry per CDR3 protein. This table has approximately 23,000 distinct CDR3 sequences, roughly 50% appearing once. Noted treatment: roughly 11-day PBMC culture with coronavirus spike peptide pools or control peptides (ViraFEST assay). ViraFEST enlarged antigen-specific T cell populations with peptide pools and afterwards sequenced TCRs. Negative selection was the method that isolated CD4+ T cells after less than 12 days of culture.

This TCR derives from a human donor who received a COVID-19 vaccine. This sequence joins TRBV2 and TRBJ1-5; D ambiguous. This specimen was CD4+ T cells from blood, cultured in vitro, taken before SARS-CoV-2 vaccination. In nucleotides, the CDR3 is TGTGCCAGCAAGCGAGGACTTCCCAATCAGCCCCAGCATTTT. This gives the protein CASKRGLPNQPQHF.